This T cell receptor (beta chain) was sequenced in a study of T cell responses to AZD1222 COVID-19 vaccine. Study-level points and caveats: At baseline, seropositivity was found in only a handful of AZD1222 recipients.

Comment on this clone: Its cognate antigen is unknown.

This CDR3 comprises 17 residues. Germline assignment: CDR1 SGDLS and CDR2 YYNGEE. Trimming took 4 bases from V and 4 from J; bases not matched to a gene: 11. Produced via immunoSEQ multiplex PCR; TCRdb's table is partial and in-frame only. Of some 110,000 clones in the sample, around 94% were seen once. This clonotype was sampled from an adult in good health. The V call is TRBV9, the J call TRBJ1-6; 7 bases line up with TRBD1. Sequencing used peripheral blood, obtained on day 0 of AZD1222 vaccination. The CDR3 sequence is CASSPRREGQYNSPLHF. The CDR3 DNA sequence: TGTGCCAGCAGCCCCCGGAGGGAGGGACAGTATAATTCACCCCTCCACTTT.